The 14 T cell receptor beta chains presented below share a single source sample, sequenced in a study of immune evolution from preneoplasia to lung adenocarcinoma. Produced via immunoSEQ multiplex PCR; TCRdb's table is partial and in-frame only. In the table there are 5,000 to 6,500 clones, roughly 80% of which are singletons. The sequenced sample consisted of FFPE minimally invasive lung adenocarcinoma tissue. Receptors were obtained from a person aged 60-79 years with lung adenocarcinoma.

Here the CDR3 reads CAWRHTPGTGISYEQYF. The CDR3 DNA reads as TGTGCCTGGAGACACACTCCGGGGACAGGGATCTCCTACGAGCAGTACTTC. The J gene is TRBJ2-5, the V gene TRBV30; 9 bases line up with TRBD1. Gene TRBJ2-7 matches the end of the DNA better, so the J call may be wrong. Germline lookup yields CDR1 GTSNPN and CDR2 SVGIG (reference sequence). The CDR3 totals 17 residues.

V and J are TRBV5-4 and TRBJ2-1, with unresolved D. CDR1 is SGHNT, CDR2 YYREEE, per germline (reference sequence). Between the trimmed V and J ends, which lost 1 base and 7 bases, there was a span of 12 bases. CDR3 length equals 14 residues. The CDR3 spells CASSLRSSGNEQFF. CDR3 sequence (DNA): TGTGCCAGCAGCTTGCGCAGTAGTGGTAATGAGCAGTTCTTC.

The rearrangement joins TRBV28 to TRBJ2-1; 9 bases match TRBD1. From germline, CDR1 is MDHEN and CDR2 SYDVKM. This CDR3 is built from 14 residues. Losses at the gene ends were 6 bases for V and 4 bases for J; bases not matched to a gene: 4. The CDR3 protein is CASSGQGSYNEQFF. The CDR3 nucleotides are TGTGCCAGCAGCGGACAGGGGTCGTACAATGAGCAGTTCTTC.

This chain uses TRBV10-3 with TRBJ1-1; D is possibly TRBD1 (6 bases). CDR1 is ENHRY and CDR2 is SYGVKD in the germline V gene. V was cut by 11 bases and J by 2 bases, with 12 bases left in between. The CDR3 runs 12 residues. The chain's CDR3 is CASTGFNTEAFF. The CDR3 nucleotides read TGTGCCTCCACAGGGTTTAACACTGAAGCTTTCTTT.

V gene TRBV27 combines with J gene TRBJ1-2; 7 positions agree with TRBD1. The V gene end was trimmed by 5 bases and the J gene end by 6 bases; junction bases not matched to a gene: 9. This CDR3 spans 14 amino acids. Germline CDR1 is MNHEY and CDR2 is SMNVEV (reference sequence). For the CDR3, the DNA is TGTGCCAGCAGTCCTAGACAGGGTCGGAATGGCTACACCTTC. Amino acid sequence: CASSPRQGRNGYTF.

The chain is built from TRBV25-1 and TRBJ2-5; the match to TRBD2 covers 8 bases. Germline-derived CDR1 and CDR2 are MGHDK and SYGVNS. There are 13 residues in the CDR3. Losses at the gene ends were 5 bases for V and 5 bases for J; bases not matched to a gene: 4. The DNA of the CDR3 is TGTGCCAGCAGTCAAGCGGGAGATGAGACCCAGTACTTC. Translating it yields CASSQAGDETQYF. Full variable domain (outside the CDR3, taken from reference TRBV25-1 and TRBJ2-5): EADIYQTPRYLVIGTGKKITLECSQTMGHDKMYWYQQDPGMELHLIHYSYGVNSTEKGDLSSESTVSRIRTEHFPLTLESARPSHTSQYLCASSQAGDETQYFGPGTRLLVL.

V gene TRBV11-3 combines with J gene TRBJ2-3; TRBD1 agrees at 8 bases. Trimming took 3 bases from V and 6 from J; bases not matched to a gene: 2. Per the germline V gene, CDR1 is SGHNT and CDR2 is YENEEA. The length of the CDR3 is 13 residues. For the CDR3, the DNA is TGTGCCAGCAGCTTCCGGACAGGGGATACGCAGTATTTT. This encodes CASSFRTGDTQYF.

V usage is TRBV2 and J usage is TRBJ2-1, with 10 bases lining up with TRBD2. The J segment lost 8 bases and the V segment lost 6 bases, leaving 10 bases of the junction unmatched. Germline V gene sequence: CDR1 SNHLY, CDR2 FYNNEI. This CDR3 has 15 amino acids. The CDR3 spells CASSRSSGSRYEQFF. DNA for the CDR3: TGTGCCAGCAGCCGGTCTAGCGGGAGTAGGTATGAGCAGTTCTTC. The full variable domain, completed using reference TRBV2 and TRBJ2-1, is EPEVTQTPSHQVTQMGQEVILRCVPISNHLYFYWYRQILGQKVEFLVSFYNNEISEKSEIFDDQFSVERPDGSNFTLKIRSTKLEDSAMYFCASSRSSGSRYEQFFGPGTRLTVL.

In this sample, this clone turned up a few times. This chain joins TRBV2 and TRBJ1-2, with D hard to call. Germline-derived CDR1 and CDR2 are SNHLY and FYNNEI. The germline V and J ends were trimmed by 4 bases and 0 bases, with 3 bases remaining between them. This CDR3 is 12 amino acids long. CDR3 bases: TGTGCCAGCAGTGTAGCTAACTATGGCTACACCTTC. It translates to CASSVANYGYTF.

The chain carries TRBV28 and TRBJ1-3; D remains ambiguous. V lost 4 bases and J lost 7, with 14 bases in between. The CDR3 totals 14 residues. CDR1 MDHEN and CDR2 SYDVKM come from the germline V gene. CDR3 in amino acids: CASSYGSLRNTIYF. The CDR3 DNA reads as TGTGCCAGCAGTTACGGATCCTTAAGGAACACCATATATTTT.

This chain joins TRBV4-1 and TRBJ1-6; D call uncertain. The CDR3 contains 13 residues. Deletions cut 1 base from V and 13 bases from J, with 11 bases between. CDR1 MGHRA and CDR2 YSYEKL come from the germline V gene. CDR3 nucleotide sequence: TGCGCCAGCAGCCAAGCGGGCCGTCGCCCCCTCCACTTT. It specifies CASSQAGRRPLHF.

This clone was seen only once. This chain joins TRBV27 and TRBJ2-3; 11 bases align to TRBD2. The CDR3 is 19 residues long. V was pared by 5 bases and J by 3 bases, with 16 bases of the junction left unmatched. The germline V gene has CDR1 MNHEY and CDR2 SMNVEV (reference sequence). This CDR3 is CASSIVRPVAGGSTDTQYF. As DNA, the CDR3 is TGTGCCAGCAGTATTGTACGACCTGTAGCGGGAGGGAGTACAGATACGCAGTATTTT.

This clone was counted only a few times. The J gene is TRBJ2-1, the V gene TRBV7-2, with D possibly matching TRBD2 (6 bases). V shed 3 bases and J shed 0 bases, with 12 bases lying between them. CDR3 length: 16 residues. The germline gives CDR1 SGHTA, CDR2 FQGNSA. The CDR3 region is CASSFAGSSSYNEQFF. DNA of the CDR3: TGTGCCAGCAGCTTCGCCGGGAGCAGCTCCTACAATGAGCAGTTCTTC.

The V and J genes are TRBV25-1 and TRBJ1-1; TRBD1 might be the D (5 bases). Germline V gene data show CDR1 as MGHDK and CDR2 as SYGVNS. The ends were cut back, 4 bases at V and 1 base at J, with 7 bases in the middle. The CDR3 consists of 13 residues. The CDR3 DNA is TGTGCCAGCAGTGGACAGTCGAACACTGAAGCTTTCTTT. Amino acids: CASSGQSNTEAFF.